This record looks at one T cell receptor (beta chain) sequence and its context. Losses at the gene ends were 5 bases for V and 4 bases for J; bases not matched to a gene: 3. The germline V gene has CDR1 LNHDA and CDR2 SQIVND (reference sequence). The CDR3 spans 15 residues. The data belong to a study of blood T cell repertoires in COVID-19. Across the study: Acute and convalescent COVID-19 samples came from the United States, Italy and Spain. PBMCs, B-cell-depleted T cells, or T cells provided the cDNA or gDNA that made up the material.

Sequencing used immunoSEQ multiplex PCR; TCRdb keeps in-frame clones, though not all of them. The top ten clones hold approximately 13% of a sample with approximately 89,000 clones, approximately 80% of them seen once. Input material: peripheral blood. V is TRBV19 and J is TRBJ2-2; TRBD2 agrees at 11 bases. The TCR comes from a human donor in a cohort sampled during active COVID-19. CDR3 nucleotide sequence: TGTGCCAGTAGTGATAGCGGGGGGGTCACCGGGGAGCTGTTTTTT. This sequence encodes CASSDSGGVTGELFF.